The 22 T cell receptor beta chains listed next were all sequenced from one sample in a study of CD8 T cells in Susac syndrome. The RNA input was roughly 0.45 to 1 ug, and it was reverse transcribed with random hexamers. TCRdb used MiXCR to reprocess the immunoSEQ multiplex PCR reads, holding one entry per CDR3 protein. The profile shows some 260,000 distinct CDR3 sequences, roughly 85% of them singletons. Input material: CD8+ T cells from PBMCs. Every receptor here comes from a human donor with multiple sclerosis.

The V and J genes are TRBV3-1 and TRBJ2-3; tentatively, D is TRBD2 (6 bases). CDR3 length equals 16 residues. CDR1 LGHDT and CDR2 YNNKEL come from the germline V gene (reference sequence). V was clipped by 4 bases and J by 3 bases, with 17 bases between them. The CDR3, as DNA: TGTGCCAGCAGCCCAGTAGGGAGGCCCCTGACAGATACGCAGTATTTT. This sequence encodes CASSPVGRPLTDTQYF.

The table lists this clonotype with a few counts. This CDR3 is CASSPVAESSYEQYF. The DNA for the CDR3 is TGTGCCAGCAGCCCAGTAGCGGAGAGCTCCTACGAGCAGTACTTC. The rearrangement joins TRBV5-5 to TRBJ2-7, with D possibly matching TRBD2 (6 bases). The germline gives CDR1 SGHKS, CDR2 YYEKEE (reference sequence). The CDR3 sequence is 15 residues long. V lost 4 bases to trimming and J lost 0 bases, with 14 bases between them.

J is TRBJ2-5 and V is TRBV2, with D tentatively TRBD1 (6 bases). V was trimmed by 2 bases and J by 2 bases, leaving 12 bases between them. Looked up from germline, CDR1 is SNHLY and CDR2 is FYNNEI. The CDR3 is 15 amino acids. The CDR3 loop is CASSEPRGGQETQYF. The DNA of the CDR3 is TGTGCCAGCAGTGAACCCAGGGGCGGGCAAGAGACCCAGTACTTC.

This chain connects TRBV29-1 to TRBJ1-1; maybe TRBD1 (5 bases). The CDR3 extends over 16 amino acids. Per germline, CDR1 SQVTM and CDR2 ANQGSEA. Trimming stripped 0 bases from V and 7 bases from J, with 21 bases between. For the CDR3, the DNA is TGCAGCGTTGAAGATAGAGGGCCGTCCCGCAGGGTTGAAGCTTTCTTT. It yields the protein CSVEDRGPSRRVEAFF.

This clonotype showed up just once. The rearrangement joins TRBV30 to TRBJ1-5; 9 positions agree with TRBD1. The CDR3 loop spans 14 amino acids. The germline V gene has CDR1 GTSNPN and CDR2 SVGIG (reference sequence). Trimming took 2 bases from V and 7 from J; bases not matched to a gene: 6. CDR3 bases: TGTGCCTGGAGTCCGGGACAGGGACGGCAGCCCCAGCATTTT. Translation: CAWSPGQGRQPQHF.

This sequence joins TRBV29-1 and TRBJ2-7, with D tentatively TRBD2 (7 bases). The V end was cut by 0 bases, the J end by 2 bases, with 17 bases between. Germline V gene data show CDR1 as SQVTM and CDR2 as ANQGSEA. The CDR3 loop spans 16 amino acids. This CDR3 reads CSVEDGSVGGPYEQYF. In nucleotides, the CDR3 is TGCAGCGTTGAAGATGGCTCCGTCGGGGGGCCCTACGAGCAGTACTTC.

CDR3 bases: TGCAGTGCTAATCTAATGGGTAGCGGGCAAGAGACCCAGTACTTC. Translated: CSANLMGSGQETQYF. The chain is built from TRBV20-1 and TRBJ2-5; TRBD2 aligns across 7 bases. This CDR3 comprises 15 residues. Germline CDR1 reads DFQATT; CDR2 reads SNEGSKA (reference sequence). V lost 4 bases to trimming and J lost 2 bases; unmatched junction nucleotides: 10.

This clonotype is a singleton in its sample. The chain uses TRBV28 and TRBJ1-2; D is ambiguous. CDR3 length equals 14 residues. Per germline, CDR1 MDHEN and CDR2 SYDVKM. Trimming took 8 bases from V and 3 from J, leaving 16 bases between them. Written as DNA, the CDR3 is TGTGCCAGCGGACCGCCCAGCCTGGACTATGGCTACACCTTC. Residues: CASGPPSLDYGYTF.

This clonotype has just one count. The chain is built from TRBV4-2 and TRBJ2-1; D is possibly TRBD2 (6 bases). This CDR3 has 16 residues. V was clipped by 7 bases and J by 0 bases, with 16 bases between them. Germline-derived CDR1 and CDR2 are LGHNA and YNFKEQ. The CDR3 spells CASKGGGNHSYNEQFF. CDR3 coding DNA: TGTGCCAGCAAGGGAGGCGGGAACCACTCCTACAATGAGCAGTTCTTC.

The chain joins TRBV18 to TRBJ1-1, with a possible D match to TRBD1 (6 bases). Germline assignment: CDR1 KGHSH and CDR2 LQKENI. Trimming pared 2 bases from V and 4 bases from J, leaving 14 bases between. CDR3 length: 15 amino acids. CDR3 DNA: TGTGCCAGCTCACCAGGGGGCTCCCGAGGCACTGAAGCTTTCTTT. Protein: CASSPGGSRGTEAFF.

The chain joins TRBV6-5 to TRBJ2-2, with D possibly being TRBD1 or TRBD2 (5 bases each). V lost 2 bases and J lost 10, with 17 bases in between. The V gene's germline CDR1 is MNHEY and CDR2 SVGAGI. The CDR3 sequence is 15 residues long. CDR3 residues: CASSYVRETAAELFF. As DNA, the CDR3 is TGTGCCAGCAGTTACGTCAGGGAGACGGCCGCGGAGCTGTTTTTT.

This clonotype was recorded once. The chain is built from TRBV6-5 and TRBJ2-3; 12 bases are a match to TRBD2. J was trimmed by 5 bases and V by 11 bases; bases with no gene match: 11. Germline V CDR1 and CDR2: MNHEY, SVGAGI. The CDR3 length is 15 residues. The chain's CDR3 is CAVATSGSSIDTQYF. As DNA, the CDR3 is TGTGCCGTCGCGACTAGCGGGAGCTCCATAGATACGCAGTATTTT.

The chain employs TRBV7-9 and TRBJ1-5; D gene ambiguous. V dropped 3 bases and J dropped 2 bases, with 14 bases sitting between them. The CDR3 extends over 16 amino acids. The V gene's germline CDR1 is SEHNR and CDR2 FQNEAQ (reference sequence). The CDR3 DNA reads as TGTGCCAGCAGCTTGACGGGCCCCGGGGGCAATCAGCCCCAGCATTTT. It specifies CASSLTGPGGNQPQHF.

This chain uses TRBV10-1 with TRBJ1-2, with D unclear. Germline CDR1 WNHNN, CDR2 SYGVQD (reference sequence). This CDR3 spans 13 amino acids. Trimming removed 3 bases from V and 8 bases from J, with 13 bases in between. As DNA, the CDR3 is TGCGCCAGCAGTGAACCGGGTATGCGGGGCTACACCTTC. It codes for CASSEPGMRGYTF.

J is TRBJ2-7 and V is TRBV14, with D possibly matching TRBD2 (6 bases). This CDR3 region has 15 residues. V was pared by 6 bases and J by 0 bases, with 15 bases between. From germline, CDR1 is SGHDN and CDR2 FVKESK. DNA of the CDR3: TGTGCCAGCAGTTTCGGACGGGGGAGCTCCTACGAGCAGTACTTC. It codes for CASSFGRGSSYEQYF.

The rearrangement uses TRBV6-2 or TRBV6-3 and TRBJ2-7, with 8 bases aligning to TRBD2. Germline values: CDR1 MNHEY, CDR2 SVGEGT. J was trimmed by 5 bases and V by 7 bases; bases with no gene match: 7. CDR3 length: 13 amino acids. The CDR3 spells CASMREDVNEQYF. Written as DNA, the CDR3 is TGTGCCAGCATGCGGGAGGACGTTAACGAGCAGTACTTC.

The chain carries TRBV28 and TRBJ2-7, with D unclear. This CDR3 comprises 13 residues. Germline CDR1 reads MDHEN; CDR2 reads SYDVKM. V dropped 6 bases and J dropped 4 bases, with 13 bases sitting between them. CDR3 in amino acids: CASRGSEAYEQYF. CDR3 sequence (DNA): TGTGCCAGCAGGGGGTCCGAGGCTTACGAGCAGTACTTC.

The rearrangement joins TRBV9 to TRBJ2-1; 8 nucleotides agree with TRBD2. Germline values: CDR1 SGDLS, CDR2 YYNGEE. V was clipped by 0 bases and J by 7 bases; unmatched bases: 9. The CDR3 is 16 amino acids. The CDR3 protein is CASSVARAGDANEQFF. The CDR3 coding sequence is TGTGCCAGCAGCGTAGCTAGAGCGGGAGACGCAAATGAGCAGTTCTTC.

The rearrangement joins TRBV4-1 to TRBJ1-6; 7 nucleotides match TRBD1. The CDR3 extends over 16 amino acids. Germline V gene lookup returns CDR1 MGHRA and CDR2 YSYEKL. Germline trimming cut 4 bases from V and 1 base from J; bases unmatched to any gene: 4. This CDR3 reads CASSPRDSSYNSPLHF. The CDR3 bases are TGCGCCAGCAGCCCCCGGGACAGTTCCTATAATTCACCCCTCCACTTT.

The genes are TRBV20-1 and TRBJ2-7; D gene unclear. Trimming removed 5 bases from V and 0 bases from J, with 11 bases in between. The CDR3 totals 13 residues. Germline V gene lookup returns CDR1 DFQATT and CDR2 SNEGSKA (reference sequence). The CDR3 sequence: CSARRWGSYEQYF. The CDR3 DNA sequence: TGCAGTGCTCGTCGGTGGGGCTCCTACGAGCAGTACTTC.

The rearrangement links TRBV2 to TRBJ2-4, with 7 bases lining up with TRBD2. Germline V gene lookup returns CDR1 SNHLY and CDR2 FYNNEI. The junction had 10 bases not matched to a gene; V was cut back by 6 bases and J by 2 bases. This CDR3 has 16 amino acids. CDR3 residues: CASSFGEGETKNIQYF. The CDR3 DNA sequence: TGTGCCAGCAGCTTCGGGGAGGGTGAGACCAAAAACATTCAGTACTTC.

The chain combines TRBV27 with TRBJ1-6; no definite D call. Trimming took off 7 bases at V and 7 bases at J, with 14 bases between the two ends. Germline CDR1 is MNHEY and CDR2 is SMNVEV (reference sequence). The CDR3 is 14 residues long. In DNA form, the CDR3 reads TGTGCCAGCACGGTTGGCAGTCAGAATTCACCCCTCCACTTT. It is translated as CASTVGSQNSPLHF.